A single sample gave rise to the 24 T cell receptor beta chains below, sequenced in a study of blood T cell repertoires in COVID-19. Method: immunoSEQ multiplex PCR; TCRdb's copy keeps in-frame clones and lacks some. The sample records a few hundred thousand clones, 88% being singletons. The specimen sequenced was PBMCs or T cells enriched from blood (not recorded which). These receptor sequences come from a woman aged 18-29 years who had recovered from COVID-19.

This chain links TRBV9 with TRBJ2-3; a weak D match, TRBD2 (7 bases). The ends were cut back, 7 bases at V and 8 bases at J, with 14 bases in the middle. Per germline, CDR1 SGDLS and CDR2 YYNGEE. This CDR3 has 12 residues. CDR3 nucleotides: TGTGCCAGCGGGGGCCCGGGAGGTACGCAGTATTTT. This encodes CASGGPGGTQYF. Filled out from reference TRBV9 and TRBJ2-3, the complete variable domain reads DSGVTQTPKHLITATGQRVTLRCSPRSGDLSVYWYQQSLDQGLQFLIQYYNGEERAKGNILERFSAQQFPDLHSELNLSSLELGDSALYFCASGGPGGTQYFGPGTRLTVL.

The chain carries TRBV6-5 and TRBJ1-1; 7 positions agree with TRBD1. Germline V lookup: CDR1 MNHEY, CDR2 SVGAGI. J lost 4 bases, V lost 0 bases, and 2 bases had no gene match. This CDR3 is 14 amino acids long. The CDR3 DNA is TGTGCCAGCAGTTACTCGCGGACAGGCACTGAAGCTTTCTTT. It encodes CASSYSRTGTEAFF.

This chain's CDR3 is CASSAQGQAYNEQFF. The CDR3 bases are TGTGCCAGCAGCGCCCAGGGACAGGCCTACAATGAGCAGTTCTTC. V usage is TRBV9 and J usage is TRBJ2-1, with TRBD1 matching 8 bases. V gave up 3 bases and J gave up 2 bases; unmatched junction bases: 4. The CDR3 extends over 15 amino acids. Germline V gene lookup returns CDR1 SGDLS and CDR2 YYNGEE.

This chain connects TRBV3-1 (or the pseudogene TRBV3-2) to TRBJ2-2, with a weak D call TRBD1 (6 bases). Trimming shortened V by 3 bases and J by 7 bases, and 6 bases separated the two germline ends. The CDR3 loop spans 12 amino acids. Germline CDR1 reads LGHDT; CDR2 reads YNNKEL (reference sequence). The CDR3 reads CASSQGHGELFF. The CDR3 DNA reads as TGTGCCAGCAGCCAGGGACACGGGGAGCTGTTTTTT.

This clone occurred a few times. V usage is TRBV25-1 and J usage is TRBJ1-2; D is ambiguous. This CDR3 spans 14 amino acids. The V end was cut by 7 bases, the J end by 5 bases, with 17 bases between. The V gene's germline CDR1 is MGHDK and CDR2 SYGVNS. The CDR3 loop reads CASTTDGIPYGYTF. The CDR3 DNA follows: TGTGCCAGCACTACCGACGGGATACCTTATGGCTACACCTTC.

The V call is TRBV4-1, the J call TRBJ1-5; 12 bases agree with TRBD1. This CDR3 region has 15 residues. In germline, CDR1 is MGHRA, CDR2 YSYEKL. The ends lost 0 bases at V and 6 bases at J; junction bases unmatched: 0. This CDR3 reads CASSQEGQGAQPQHF. In DNA form, the CDR3 reads TGCGCCAGCAGCCAAGAGGGACAGGGGGCTCAGCCCCAGCATTTT.

This clone was picked up a small number of times. This chain joins TRBV4-2 and TRBJ1-2; D is perhaps TRBD1 (6 bases). The germline V gene has CDR1 LGHNA and CDR2 YNFKEQ. This CDR3 is 17 amino acids long. V shed 2 bases and J shed 6 bases, with 22 bases lying between them. CDR3: CASSQPPPGQIGDGYTF. The CDR3, as DNA: TGTGCCAGCAGCCAACCACCCCCCGGACAGATAGGGGATGGCTACACCTTC.

This chain uses TRBV7-2 with TRBJ2-2; 9 bases fit TRBD1. This CDR3 comprises 13 residues. The V segment lost 5 bases and the J segment 7 bases; nucleotides outside the gene matches: 2. Germline values: CDR1 SGHTA, CDR2 FQGNSA. The CDR3 sequence: CASSMGQGGELFF. In DNA, the CDR3 is TGTGCCAGCAGCATGGGACAGGGCGGGGAGCTGTTTTTT.

As regards this clone: The junction and the germline gene differ at one end; a read error may be behind it. The J gene is TRBJ1-5, the V gene TRBV5-6, with a possible D match to TRBD1 (5 bases). Germline values: CDR1 SGHDT, CDR2 YYEEEE. The CDR3 has 14 amino acids. The CDR3 bases are TGTGCCAGCACCTTGAAGGGGTACAATCAGCCCCAGCATTTT. It encodes CASTLKGYNQPQHF.

The chain couples TRBV11-2 to TRBJ1-5; 8 bases map to TRBD1. The trim removed 5 bases at V and 0 bases at J, leaving 9 bases unmatched. The germline CDR1 and CDR2 sequences are SGHAT and FQNNGV. The length of the CDR3 is 17 residues. The CDR3: CASSPGTGKYSNQPQHF. CDR3 DNA sequence: TGTGCCAGCAGCCCGGGGACAGGAAAATATAGCAATCAGCCCCAGCATTTT.

The chain links TRBV6-5 to TRBJ1-4, with TRBD1 matching 8 bases. Germline CDR1 MNHEY, CDR2 SVGAGI. The CDR3 is 12 amino acids. Losses at the gene ends were 8 bases for V and 7 bases for J; bases not matched to a gene: 3. CDR3 sequence reads: CASGQGSEKLFF. Written as DNA, the CDR3 is TGTGCCAGCGGACAGGGAAGTGAAAAACTGTTTTTT.

J is TRBJ1-6 and V is TRBV28; TRBD1 agrees at 9 bases. The V gene end was trimmed by 6 bases and the J gene end by 8 bases; junction bases not matched to a gene: 8. The CDR3 sequence is 15 residues long. The V gene's germline CDR1 is MDHEN and CDR2 SYDVKM. The CDR3 protein is CASSVPGQGYSPLHF. The CDR3 DNA sequence: TGTGCCAGCAGCGTACCGGGACAGGGTTATTCACCCCTCCACTTT.

The V gene is TRBV18, the J gene TRBJ2-1; the D gene is possibly TRBD2 (6 bases). The CDR3 runs to 14 residues. Trimming cost V 3 bases and J 0 bases, with 6 bases left between them. CDR1 is KGHSH and CDR2 is LQKENI in the germline V gene. The CDR3 bases are TGTGCCAGCTCACCGGGACTCTCCTACAATGAGCAGTTCTTC. Translated: CASSPGLSYNEQFF.

The CDR3 coding sequence is TGTGCCAGCAGTCGTGGCTTCCCCCTCTACAATGAGCAGTTCTTC. It yields the protein CASSRGFPLYNEQFF. The rearrangement uses TRBV19 and TRBJ2-1; D call uncertain. Germline V gives CDR1 LNHDA, CDR2 SQIVND (reference sequence). Trimming cost V 9 bases and J 3 bases, with 18 bases left between them. The CDR3 runs to 15 residues.

The chain joins TRBV3-1 (or the pseudogene TRBV3-2) to TRBJ2-5, with D unclear. The V end was cut by 8 bases, the J end by 1 base, with 8 bases between. The CDR3 is made up of 12 amino acids. Germline V CDR1 and CDR2: LGHDT, YNNKEL (reference sequence). The CDR3 reads CASGAVQETQYF. As DNA, the CDR3 is TGTGCCAGCGGAGCCGTCCAAGAGACCCAGTACTTC.

J is TRBJ1-1 and V is TRBV2, with no clear D. This CDR3 region has 11 residues. Trimming pared 11 bases from V and 4 bases from J, leaving 11 bases between. Germline V lookup: CDR1 SNHLY, CDR2 FYNNEI. The CDR3 coding sequence is TGTGCCTCCGGACGGGGCACTGAAGCTTTCTTT. This encodes CASGRGTEAFF.

V usage is TRBV9 and J usage is TRBJ2-7; unclear D gene. The CDR3 consists of 13 residues. Germline V gene data show CDR1 as SGDLS and CDR2 as YYNGEE. V lost 0 bases and J lost 3, with 7 bases in between. CDR3 amino acids: CASSVDGYYEQYF. The CDR3 DNA reads as TGTGCCAGCAGCGTAGACGGGTACTACGAGCAGTACTTC.

The CDR3 nucleotides are TGCGCCAGCAGCTCTACCACAGATACGCAGTATTTT. Translation gives CASSSTTDTQYF. This chain connects TRBV5-1 to TRBJ2-3; no reliable D call. Per germline, CDR1 SGHRS and CDR2 YFSETQ. V was shortened by 3 bases and J by 2 bases, with 4 bases between the two germline ends. The CDR3 runs to 12 residues.

This clone has only one observation. V and J are TRBV27 and TRBJ1-1; D is unresolved. This CDR3 is 14 amino acids long. Trimming left V 2 bases short and J 4 bases short, with 11 bases between. Per germline, CDR1 MNHEY and CDR2 SMNVEV (reference sequence). The CDR3 coding sequence is TGTGCCAGCAGTTTAGGCACGGGTTTCACTGAAGCTTTCTTT. Translated, it gives CASSLGTGFTEAFF.

Written as DNA, the CDR3 is TGTGCCAGCAGCGTAGTAGTTGCGGGGGGTACAGATACGCAGTATTTT. Translation gives CASSVVVAGGTDTQYF. The chain uses TRBV9 and TRBJ2-3, with 8 nucleotides matching TRBD2. Germline V gives CDR1 SGDLS, CDR2 YYNGEE. The CDR3 spans 16 residues. V gave up 0 bases and J gave up 3 bases; unmatched junction bases: 6.

This rearrangement joins TRBV27 to TRBJ1-6; no reliable D call. The length of the CDR3 is 15 residues. Trimming shortened V by 4 bases and J by 0 bases, and 7 bases separated the two germline ends. From germline, CDR1 is MNHEY and CDR2 SMNVEV (reference sequence). The CDR3 DNA sequence: TGTGCCAGCAGTTCCGGGAGCTCCTATAATTCACCCCTCCACTTT. It is translated as CASSSGSSYNSPLHF.

J is TRBJ2-1 and V is TRBV6-5; TRBD1 might be the D (6 bases). Germline assignment: CDR1 MNHEY and CDR2 SVGAGI. Trimming cost V 0 bases and J 2 bases, with 11 bases left between them. The CDR3 loop spans 16 amino acids. DNA of the CDR3: TGTGCCAGCAGTTACTCCTTACAGGGCCCCTACAATGAGCAGTTCTTC. It encodes CASSYSLQGPYNEQFF.

CDR3 coding DNA: TGTGCCAGCAGTTTAGATAGCCCAGGGGTAGCTTTCTTT. Protein product: CASSLDSPGVAFF. The chain combines TRBV28 with TRBJ1-1, with D maybe TRBD1 (6 bases). From germline, CDR1 is MDHEN and CDR2 SYDVKM. Between the trimmed V and J ends, which lost 2 bases and 10 bases, there was a span of 14 bases. The CDR3 length is 13 residues. The entire variable domain, with the rest obtained from reference TRBV28 and TRBJ1-1, is as follows: DVKVTQSSRYLVKRTGEKVFLECVQDMDHENMFWYRQDPGLGLRLIYFSYDVKMKEKGDIPEGYSVSREKKERFSLILESASTNQTSMYLCASSLDSPGVAFFGQGTRLTVV.

CDR3 in amino acids: CASSLVREGEQFF. As DNA, the CDR3 is TGTGCCAGCAGCTTAGTCAGGGAAGGAGAGCAGTTCTTC. This chain links TRBV7-9 with TRBJ2-1; weak D call: TRBD1 (5 bases). Germline V gene lookup returns CDR1 SEHNR and CDR2 FQNEAQ (reference sequence). Trimming shortened V by 1 base and J by 10 bases, and 11 bases separated the two germline ends. The CDR3 consists of 13 residues.